Presented here are 3 T cell receptor beta chains from one specimen sequenced in a study of T cells in Graves' hyperthyroidism and ophthalmopathy. Amplification yielded TCR beta CDR3 regions, with RNA transcripts as the source. HTBI primers were employed in a first-round RT-PCR of the TCR CDR3. Via MiXCR, TCRdb re-called the multiplex PCR reads, giving one row per CDR3 protein. The data show approximately 700,000 distinct CDR3 sequences, roughly 15% seen once. Source material: blood. The receptors here all came from a man younger than 35 with Graves' hyperthyroidism.

This clonotype was detected only a few times. This chain connects TRBV4-1 to TRBJ1-2; 10 nucleotides line up with TRBD1. The junction had 7 bases not matched to a gene; V was cut back by 1 base and J by 5 bases. The CDR3 runs 16 residues. CDR1 and CDR2 (germline): MGHRA, YSYEKL. CDR3 in DNA: TGCGCCAGCAGCCAAGGCGCCGACAGGGGGCTTTATGGCTACACCTTC. Translated: CASSQGADRGLYGYTF.

This clonotype was counted at least ten times. The chain joins TRBV7-9 to TRBJ2-1; tentative D call: TRBD2 (6 bases). Between the trimmed V and J ends, which lost 4 bases and 0 bases, there was a span of 13 bases. Germline CDR1 SEHNR, CDR2 FQNEAQ (reference sequence). The CDR3 covers 16 residues. CDR3 sequence (DNA): TGTGCCAGCAGCTCCCCTGCGGGGAGCTCCTACAATGAGCAGTTCTTC. Translation gives CASSSPAGSSYNEQFF.

This clonotype came up many times. The chain joins TRBV29-1 to TRBJ2-3, with D perhaps TRBD1 (5 bases). Germline V CDR1 and CDR2: SQVTM, ANQGSEA. With 4 bases removed from V and 0 bases from J, the gap between germline ends came to 11 bases. The CDR3 covers 14 residues. CDR3 loop: CSVVPGISTDTQYF. CDR3 DNA: TGCAGCGTTGTTCCAGGGATCAGCACAGATACGCAGTATTTT.